The entry that follows covers one T cell receptor (beta chain) sequence. The data originate from a study of shared clonotypes between healthy human individuals. V shed 0 bases and J 2 bases; nucleotides not matched to a gene: 10. CDR3 length: 18 residues. Assay used: immunoSEQ multiplex PCR; TCRdb lists only in-frame clones, some missing. The top ten hold approximately 0.36% of the sample, which has around 2.5 million clones, more than 85% seen once. This sequence originates from a man between 18 and 35 years old in good health. Some clones in this sample may be carry-over from other donors' samples. Sample: naive CD4+ T cells from PBMCs. Subset: CD45RA+ positively selected. The chain uses TRBV5-3 and TRBJ2-7; 11 bases map to TRBD1. TRBV5-3 is an open reading frame, and its role is uncertain. This CDR3 reads CARSLGCFPGQGAYEQYF. As DNA, the CDR3 is TGTGCCAGAAGCTTGGGTTGCTTTCCGGGACAGGGGGCCTACGAGCAGTACTTC.